Below, 16 T cell receptor beta chains from the same sample are listed, as sequenced in a study of cytomegalovirus exposure and HLA in healthy donors. With 60 Vbeta and 13 Jbeta primers, the PCR was carried out. TCRdb keeps only in-frame clones here, not all; method: immunoSEQ multiplex PCR. Of approximately 200,000 clones listed, 70% to 75% are singletons. The specimen sequenced was PBMCs. These receptors were collected from a woman in her 30s in good health and CMV-seropositive.

V usage is TRBV19 and J usage is TRBJ2-2; D gene ambiguous. In germline, CDR1 is LNHDA, CDR2 SQIVND (reference sequence). CDR3 length equals 12 residues. The germline V and J ends were trimmed by 1 base and 8 bases, with 5 bases remaining between them. CDR3 coding DNA: TGTGCCAGTAGTATAGTCAGGGGGGAGCTGTTTTTT. It encodes CASSIVRGELFF.

This chain uses TRBV5-1 with TRBJ2-3; D uncertain. CDR1 is SGHRS and CDR2 is YFSETQ in the germline V gene. Trimming took off 4 bases at V and 0 bases at J, with 6 bases between the two ends. The CDR3 runs to 13 residues. The CDR3 is CASSPESTDTQYF. The CDR3 DNA is TGCGCCAGCAGCCCAGAAAGCACAGATACGCAGTATTTT.

As DNA, the CDR3 is TGTGCCAGCACCATCACAGGGGCCGACTCTGGAAACACCATATATTTT. Residues: CASTITGADSGNTIYF. The V gene is TRBV28, the J gene TRBJ1-3, with 7 bases matching TRBD1. CDR3 length: 16 residues. The germline CDR1 and CDR2 sequences are MDHEN and SYDVKM. After removal of 7 bases from V and 0 bases from J, the junction contained 9 bases not matched to a gene.

The chain links TRBV25-1 to TRBJ2-1, with D possibly TRBD1 on 6 matching bases. V was shortened by 0 bases and J by 6 bases, with 12 bases between the two germline ends. Germline V gene lookup returns CDR1 MGHDK and CDR2 SYGVNS. This CDR3 region has 15 residues. The CDR3 here is CASSEYNQGLNEQFF. In DNA, the CDR3 is TGTGCCAGCAGTGAATATAACCAGGGGCTCAATGAGCAGTTCTTC.

As DNA, the CDR3 is TGTGCCAGCAGGTCCCCTATTTCTTCGGCTTTCTTT. Its translation: CASRSPISSAFF. J is TRBJ1-1 and V is TRBV28; the D is unclear. Trimming stripped 6 bases from V and 11 bases from J, with 16 bases between. The CDR3 covers 12 residues. Per the germline V gene, CDR1 is MDHEN and CDR2 is SYDVKM.

The genes are TRBV7-9 and TRBJ2-3; TRBD2 agrees at 9 bases. The CDR3 extends over 15 amino acids. The V gene end was trimmed by 0 bases and the J gene end by 7 bases; junction bases not matched to a gene: 5. Germline CDR1 reads SEHNR; CDR2 reads FQNEAQ (reference sequence). CDR3 DNA sequence: TGTGCCAGCAGCTTAGCGGATAGCGGGAGTTATACGCAGTATTTT. Its protein product is CASSLADSGSYTQYF.

The chain links TRBV4-2 to TRBJ2-7, with D possibly TRBD2 on 6 matching bases. The CDR3 has 12 residues. Trimming pared 3 bases from V and 5 bases from J, leaving 8 bases between. Germline V gene sequence: CDR1 LGHNA, CDR2 YNFKEQ. CDR3 nucleotides: TGTGCCAGCAGCCAGGCGGGGAACGAGCAGTACTTC. Encoded protein: CASSQAGNEQYF.

The V gene is TRBV6-5, the J gene TRBJ2-7; D is possibly TRBD1 (6 bases). The V gene lost 2 bases and the J gene lost 2 bases, with 16 bases spanning the gap. Looked up from germline, CDR1 is MNHEY and CDR2 is SVGAGI. CDR3 length equals 16 residues. CDR3 coding DNA: TGTGCCAGCAGTTACCTATTAACAGGGACCGCCTACGAGCAGTACTTC. Encoded protein: CASSYLLTGTAYEQYF.

This clone was found once. V and J are TRBV7-4 and TRBJ2-4; the match to TRBD1 covers 7 bases. The CDR3 runs 18 residues. With 5 bases clipped from V and 0 bases from J, the junction kept 13 bases outside the gene matches. Germline CDR1 is SGHVT and CDR2 is SQSDAQ. CDR3 loop: CASSPEDRSYLAKNIQYF. DNA for the CDR3: TGTGCCAGCAGCCCCGAGGACAGGTCGTACCTAGCCAAAAACATTCAGTACTTC.

This clone was seen a few times. J is TRBJ1-4 and V is TRBV28; 7 bases are a match to TRBD1. CDR3 size: 16 residues. V was clipped by 4 bases and J by 4 bases; unmatched bases: 9. Germline V gene lookup returns CDR1 MDHEN and CDR2 SYDVKM. The CDR3 DNA sequence: TGTGCCAGCAGTTCGCCCCCGGGACAGCTTAATGAAAAACTGTTTTTT. Translated: CASSSPPGQLNEKLFF.

The V call is TRBV9, the J call TRBJ2-1; possible D gene TRBD2, 6 bases. In germline, CDR1 is SGDLS, CDR2 YYNGEE. The CDR3 covers 16 residues. V was pared by 0 bases and J by 1 base, with 11 bases between. CDR3 protein: CASSVEVAASYNEQFF. The DNA for the CDR3 is TGTGCCAGCAGCGTAGAAGTAGCGGCTTCCTACAATGAGCAGTTCTTC.

This clone was counted a few times. The genes are TRBV19 and TRBJ2-7; possible D gene TRBD2, 6 bases. Germline CDR1 and CDR2: LNHDA and SQIVND (reference sequence). The CDR3 is 13 amino acids. Trimming shortened V by 5 bases and J by 5 bases, and 13 bases separated the two germline ends. The CDR3 spells CASSFTGVHEQYF. CDR3 bases: TGTGCCAGTAGTTTCACGGGAGTGCACGAGCAGTACTTC.

The chain combines TRBV14 with TRBJ2-4; no clear D gene. Trimming shortened V by 0 bases and J by 6 bases, and 6 bases separated the two germline ends. Germline V lookup: CDR1 SGHDN, CDR2 FVKESK. This CDR3 contains 13 residues. DNA of the CDR3: TGTGCCAGCAGCCAAGATAGAGTAAACATTCAGTACTTC. Its translation is CASSQDRVNIQYF. The whole variable domain, remainder taken from reference TRBV14 and TRBJ2-4, is EAGVTQFPSHSVIEKGQTVTLRCDPISGHDNLYWYRRVMGKEIKFLLHFVKESKQDESGMPNNRFLAERTGGTYSTLKVQPAELEDSGVYFCASSQDRVNIQYFGAGTRLSVL.

The chain joins TRBV7-2 to TRBJ2-7; 8 nucleotides agree with TRBD2. This CDR3 is built from 15 residues. Per the germline V gene, CDR1 is SGHTA and CDR2 is FQGNSA. V dropped 1 base and J dropped 2; count of bases not matched to a gene: 4. The CDR3 coding sequence is TGTGCCAGCAGCTTAGGCGGGAGGACCCCCTACGAGCAGTACTTC. Amino acid sequence: CASSLGGRTPYEQYF.

V usage is TRBV5-1 and J usage is TRBJ2-2; perhaps TRBD1 as D (6 bases). CDR1 and CDR2 (germline): SGHRS, YFSETQ. The CDR3 sequence is 15 residues long. Deletions cut 1 base from V and 0 bases from J, with 7 bases between. The CDR3 nucleotides read TGCGCCAGCAGCTTGCGACAGGCGAACACCGGGGAGCTGTTTTTT. Its translation is CASSLRQANTGELFF.

This clone was detected only a few times. This chain links TRBV7-2 with TRBJ2-1; 10 nucleotides agree with TRBD1. CDR3 size: 15 residues. The V gene end was trimmed by 4 bases and the J gene end by 7 bases; junction bases not matched to a gene: 7. Germline V lookup: CDR1 SGHTA, CDR2 FQGNSA. CDR3 amino acids: CASSSRTGGRNEQFF. The CDR3 DNA follows: TGTGCCAGCAGCTCACGGACAGGGGGAAGGAATGAGCAGTTCTTC. Combining the CDR3 with reference TRBV7-2 and TRBJ2-1 gives the whole variable domain GAGVSQSPSNKVTEKGKDVELRCDPISGHTALYWYRQSLGQGLEFLIYFQGNSAPDKSGLPSDRFSAERTGGSVSTLTIQRTQQEDSAVYLCASSSRTGGRNEQFFGPGTRLTVL.